These T cell receptor beta chains were read from a single sample in a study of blood T cell repertoires in COVID-19. This table comes from immunoSEQ multiplex PCR, and its TCRdb copy is limited to in-frame clones, with some not included. This sample has fewer than 400,000 clones, with 80% to 90% found just once. The sequencing input was PBMCs or T cells enriched from blood (not recorded which). The receptor set was obtained from a woman in her forties or fifties who had recovered from COVID-19. Both conserved end residues are part of each CDR3. D genes are given only for firm matches. A row's size may be missing; if present it is once, few, many or a size class.

abundance: -; j_gene: TRBJ2-7; d_gene: -; v_gene: TRBV6-1; CDR3nt: TGTGCCAGCAGTGAAATGGAGTACGAGCAGTACTTC; CDR3aa: CASSEMEYEQYF
abundance: -; j_gene: TRBJ1-2; d_gene: TRBD1; v_gene: TRBV7-9; CDR3nt: TGTGCCAGCAGTCAAGGACAGGGGACTGAAAGGGGCTACACCTTC; CDR3aa: CASSQGQGTERGYTF
abundance: -; j_gene: TRBJ2-1; d_gene: TRBD1; v_gene: TRBV6-5; CDR3nt: TGTGCCAGCAGTCAACAGGGGCCTTACAATGAGCAGTTCTTC; CDR3aa: CASSQQGPYNEQFF
abundance: -; j_gene: TRBJ1-6; d_gene: -; v_gene: TRBV4-2; CDR3nt: TGTGCCAGCAGCCGGGGGGAGGCGAGCTCCTATAATTCACCCCTCCACTTT; CDR3aa: CASSRGEASSYNSPLHF
abundance: -; j_gene: TRBJ1-2; d_gene: TRBD1; v_gene: TRBV11-2; CDR3nt: TGTGCCAGCAGCTTAACGACAGGGTCGGGAGCTAACTATGGCTACACCTTC; CDR3aa: CASSLTTGSGANYGYTF
abundance: -; j_gene: TRBJ2-7; d_gene: -; v_gene: TRBV7-3; CDR3nt: TGTGCCAGCAGCTTAGGGGCGCGGTACGAGCAGTACTTC; CDR3aa: CASSLGARYEQYF
abundance: -; j_gene: TRBJ2-7; d_gene: -; v_gene: TRBV6-5; CDR3nt: TGTGCCAGCAGTCGGACAGGGAGGGGTTACGAGCAGTACTTC; CDR3aa: CASSRTGRGYEQYF
abundance: -; j_gene: TRBJ1-5; d_gene: -; v_gene: TRBV30; CDR3nt: TGTGCCTGGAGTTTCACACCAAATCAGCCCCAGCATTTT; CDR3aa: CAWSFTPNQPQHF
abundance: -; j_gene: TRBJ2-1; d_gene: -; v_gene: TRBV29-1; CDR3nt: TGCAGCGTTGAAGATGGGAGACGCCGAAACCCCAATGAGCAGTTCTTC; CDR3aa: CSVEDGRRRNPNEQFF
abundance: -; j_gene: TRBJ1-2; d_gene: TRBD1; v_gene: TRBV5-1; CDR3nt: TGCGCCAGCAGCCGGACAGGGACTAACTATGGCTACACCTTC; CDR3aa: CASSRTGTNYGYTF
abundance: -; j_gene: TRBJ1-1; d_gene: -; v_gene: TRBV29-1; CDR3nt: TGCAGCGTTGAGGCCACTGAAGCTTTCTTT; CDR3aa: CSVEATEAFF
abundance: once; j_gene: TRBJ1-2; d_gene: -; v_gene: TRBV29-1; CDR3nt: TGCAGCGTTGATTGGGCTTACGGCTACACCTTC; CDR3aa: CSVDWAYGYTF
abundance: -; j_gene: TRBJ1-5; d_gene: -; v_gene: TRBV6-5; CDR3nt: TGTGCCAGCAGCCGATCCCGGGATAATCAGCCCCAGCATTTT; CDR3aa: CASSRSRDNQPQHF
abundance: -; j_gene: TRBJ1-5; d_gene: -; v_gene: TRBV7-9; CDR3nt: TGTGCCAGCAGCTTATCTAGCGACTCCCAGCATTTT; CDR3aa: CASSLSSDSQHF
abundance: few; j_gene: TRBJ1-2; d_gene: -; v_gene: TRBV3-1/TRBV3-2; CDR3nt: TGTGCCAGCAGCCAAGGGGAGACGCGCCGGAATGGCTACACCTTC; CDR3aa: CASSQGETRRNGYTF
abundance: few; j_gene: TRBJ2-1; d_gene: -; v_gene: TRBV7-8; CDR3nt: TGTGCCAGCAGCCCACGAACTAAGAATGAGCAGTTCTTC; CDR3aa: CASSPRTKNEQFF
abundance: -; j_gene: TRBJ1-4; d_gene: -; v_gene: TRBV4-1; CDR3nt: TGCGCCAGCAGCCAAGATCGGGAGAGGAAACTGTTTTTT; CDR3aa: CASSQDRERKLFF
abundance: -; j_gene: TRBJ2-1; d_gene: -; v_gene: TRBV6-6; CDR3nt: TGTGCCAGCGCGGGGACTCATAATGAGCAGTTCTTC; CDR3aa: CASAGTHNEQFF
abundance: -; j_gene: TRBJ1-2; d_gene: -; v_gene: TRBV12-3/TRBV12-4; CDR3nt: TGTGCCAGCAGTTTACGACAGGTCTATGGCTACACCTTC; CDR3aa: CASSLRQVYGYTF
abundance: -; j_gene: TRBJ2-5; d_gene: TRBD1; v_gene: TRBV29-1; CDR3nt: TGCAGCGCCTCCGGGACAGGGGATGGAAGGGCCCAGTACTTC; CDR3aa: CSASGTGDGRAQYF
abundance: few; j_gene: TRBJ1-1; d_gene: TRBD1; v_gene: TRBV11-2; CDR3nt: TGTGCCAGCAGCCTGAGGACAGGGGGTAACACTGAAGCTTTCTTT; CDR3aa: CASSLRTGGNTEAFF
abundance: few; j_gene: TRBJ2-2; d_gene: TRBD1; v_gene: TRBV19; CDR3nt: TGTGCCAGTAGTGAAAGGGGGCGGACCGGGGAGCTGTTTTTT; CDR3aa: CASSERGRTGELFF
abundance: -; j_gene: TRBJ1-1; d_gene: -; v_gene: TRBV19; CDR3nt: TGTGCCAGTAGTGTTATGGACTCTTGGGGAGCTTTCTTT; CDR3aa: CASSVMDSWGAFF
abundance: -; j_gene: TRBJ1-2; d_gene: -; v_gene: TRBV28; CDR3nt: TGTGCCACCGGGAACTATGGCTACACCTTC; CDR3aa: CATGNYGYTF
abundance: -; j_gene: TRBJ2-1; d_gene: TRBD2; v_gene: TRBV27; CDR3nt: TGTGCCAGCAGTTTCGTTGTTACTAGCGGGGGTTACAATGAGCAGTTCTTC; CDR3aa: CASSFVVTSGGYNEQFF
abundance: -; j_gene: TRBJ2-3; d_gene: -; v_gene: TRBV7-2; CDR3nt: TGTGCCAGCAGCTTAGTGGAGACTAGAGATACGCAGTATTTT; CDR3aa: CASSLVETRDTQYF
abundance: -; j_gene: TRBJ1-2; d_gene: -; v_gene: TRBV29-1; CDR3nt: TGCAGCGTTGAAGAAACCCGCTTGGACTGGATGACTAACTATGGCTACACCTTC; CDR3aa: CSVEETRLDWMTNYGYTF
abundance: -; j_gene: TRBJ2-5; d_gene: TRBD1; v_gene: TRBV11-2; CDR3nt: TGTGCCAGCAGCTGGTGGGTGACAGGGGATTCTCTGGCCGAGACCCAGTACTTC; CDR3aa: CASSWWVTGDSLAETQYF
abundance: -; j_gene: TRBJ2-1; d_gene: TRBD1; v_gene: TRBV5-1; CDR3nt: TGCGCCAGCAGCACCCTCCCGGACAGGGGAAATGAGCAGTTCTTC; CDR3aa: CASSTLPDRGNEQFF
abundance: -; j_gene: TRBJ2-3; d_gene: -; v_gene: TRBV7-9; CDR3nt: TGTGCCACTCGGGGACGGCGGGGTATCACAGATACGCAGTATTTT; CDR3aa: CATRGRRGITDTQYF
abundance: -; j_gene: TRBJ1-5; d_gene: -; v_gene: TRBV5-1; CDR3nt: TGCGCCAGCAGCTTGGTTGGGGCTGCGGATCAGCCCCAGCATTTT; CDR3aa: CASSLVGAADQPQHF
abundance: -; j_gene: TRBJ1-4; d_gene: -; v_gene: TRBV23-1; CDR3nt: TGCGCCAGCAGTCAACACTACCCTTGGACTAGGGGGGATGAAAAACTGTTTTTT; CDR3aa: CASSQHYPWTRGDEKLFF
abundance: -; j_gene: TRBJ1-1; d_gene: -; v_gene: TRBV7-2; CDR3nt: TGTGCCAGCAGCTTAGGACTTGGAGGTGGTACTGAAGCTTTCTTT; CDR3aa: CASSLGLGGGTEAFF
abundance: -; j_gene: TRBJ2-3; d_gene: -; v_gene: TRBV5-4; CDR3nt: TGTGCCAGCAGCCCGGGGGGCAGGGGAGGTTTCGGCACAGATACGCAGTATTTT; CDR3aa: CASSPGGRGGFGTDTQYF
abundance: -; j_gene: TRBJ1-2; d_gene: -; v_gene: TRBV27; CDR3nt: TGTGCCAGCCGATGGACACGGAGTGTTAACTATGGCTACACCTTC; CDR3aa: CASRWTRSVNYGYTF
abundance: -; j_gene: TRBJ2-2; d_gene: -; v_gene: TRBV4-3; CDR3nt: TGCGCCAGCAGCCCTTATGCCGGGGGAACCGGGGAGCTGTTTTTT; CDR3aa: CASSPYAGGTGELFF
abundance: -; j_gene: TRBJ2-5; d_gene: TRBD2; v_gene: TRBV2; CDR3nt: TGTGCCAGCAGGGGTAGCGGGAACTTAAAGGAGGAGACCCAGTACTTC; CDR3aa: CASRGSGNLKEETQYF
abundance: -; j_gene: TRBJ1-5; d_gene: TRBD1; v_gene: TRBV10-2; CDR3nt: TGCGCCAGCAGCGAACATCCTGCAGGGGGTCAGCCCCAGCATTTT; CDR3aa: CASSEHPAGGQPQHF
abundance: once; j_gene: TRBJ2-7; d_gene: TRBD2; v_gene: TRBV11-2; CDR3nt: TGTGCCAGCAGCTTAGAGGCGGGGGGGCCCATTTACGAGCAGTACTTC; CDR3aa: CASSLEAGGPIYEQYF
abundance: -; j_gene: TRBJ2-1; d_gene: -; v_gene: TRBV5-1; CDR3nt: TGCGCCAGCAGCGGGCTGACACAGGGCGGTGAGCAGTTCTTC; CDR3aa: CASSGLTQGGEQFF
abundance: -; j_gene: TRBJ1-3; d_gene: -; v_gene: TRBV29-1; CDR3nt: TGCAGCGTATCGGACGGGAGCTCTGGAAACACCATATATTTT; CDR3aa: CSVSDGSSGNTIYF